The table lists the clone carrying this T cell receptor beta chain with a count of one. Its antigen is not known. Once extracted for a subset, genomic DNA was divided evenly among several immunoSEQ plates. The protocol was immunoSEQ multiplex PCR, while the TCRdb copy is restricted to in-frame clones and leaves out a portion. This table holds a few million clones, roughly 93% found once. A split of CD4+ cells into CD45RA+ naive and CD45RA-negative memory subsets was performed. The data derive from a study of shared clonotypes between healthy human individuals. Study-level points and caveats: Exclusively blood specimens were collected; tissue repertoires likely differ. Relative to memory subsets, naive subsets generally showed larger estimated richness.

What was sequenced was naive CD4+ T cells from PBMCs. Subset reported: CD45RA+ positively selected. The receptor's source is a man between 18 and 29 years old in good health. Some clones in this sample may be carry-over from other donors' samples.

The DNA for the CDR3 is TGTGCCAGCAGTGAATTGCGGACGCCGCAAGAGACCCAGTACTTC. Its protein product is CASSELRTPQETQYF. This sequence joins TRBV2 and TRBJ2-5; D remains unclear. The V gene lost 2 bases and the J gene lost 2 bases, with 12 bases spanning the gap. The germline CDR1 and CDR2 sequences are SNHLY and FYNNEI. The CDR3 spans 15 residues.